This TCR beta chain is from a study of CD8 T cells in ankylosing spondylitis. Overall study findings and caveats: With a CD8+ phenotype, disease-linked clones were relatively rare in peripheral blood. Existing reports had already noted some motif variants in reactive arthritis synovial fluid and blood. Disease-linked clones reportedly showed significant enrichment in matched ankylosing spondylitis synovial fluid. Blood of patients with ankylosing spondylitis appeared to be characterized by a TCR beta motif of eight or nine highly homologous variants.

This clonotype was detected ten times or more. Its antigen is unknown. TCRdb itself ran the 5' RACE reads through MiXCR, one entry per CDR3 protein. The data contain about 240,000 distinct CDR3 sequences, around 7.8% of them seen just once; the ten biggest clones take up 6.8%. The V gene's germline CDR1 is MNHNS and CDR2 SASEGT. The CDR3 sequence is 14 residues long. V was shortened by 8 bases and J by 1 base, with 12 bases between the two germline ends. The chain couples TRBV6-1 to TRBJ2-1, with D perhaps assigned TRBD1 or TRBD2 (6 bases each). This receptor was identified in a male donor with ankylosing spondylitis or in good health (not recorded which). The sequenced sample consisted of blood, either unsorted or a sorted T cell fraction (not recorded which). CDR3 amino acids: CASLGGPSYNEQFF. The CDR3 DNA reads as TGTGCCAGCTTGGGGGGCCCATCCTACAATGAGCAGTTCTTC.